The next 25 T cell receptor beta chains were all read from a single sample in a study of blood T cell repertoires in COVID-19. The data were produced by immunoSEQ multiplex PCR, yet TCRdb's version contains in-frame clones alone and is incomplete. The table shows approximately 150,000 clones, with 85% occurring only once. Material: peripheral blood. Source of these receptors: a woman aged 50 to 60 with COVID-19, enrolled during active disease.

V is TRBV6-1 and J is TRBJ2-5; D unresolved. The V gene lost 1 base and the J gene lost 4 bases, with 13 bases spanning the gap. The germline gives CDR1 MNHNS, CDR2 SASEGT. The CDR3 sequence is 15 residues long. Here the CDR3 reads CASSEEIQQIETQYF. The CDR3 nucleotides are TGTGCCAGCAGTGAAGAGATTCAACAAATAGAGACCCAGTACTTC.

The chain recombines TRBV2 with TRBJ1-1, with D unclear. Germline V CDR1 and CDR2: SNHLY, FYNNEI. The CDR3 contains 13 residues. Trimming pared 10 bases from V and 1 base from J, leaving 13 bases between. The CDR3 loop is CATDTTQNTEAFF. In nucleotides, the CDR3 is TGTGCCACAGACACGACACAGAACACTGAAGCTTTCTTT.

The V gene is TRBV5-1, the J gene TRBJ2-7; weak D call: TRBD1 (6 bases). This CDR3 contains 15 residues. Per germline, CDR1 SGHRS and CDR2 YFSETQ. With 3 bases removed from V and 5 bases from J, the gap between germline ends came to 18 bases. The CDR3 DNA follows: TGCGCCAGCAGCTCCGGGACATGGGTCTTGGACGAGCAGTACTTC. Its translation is CASSSGTWVLDEQYF. Filled out from reference TRBV5-1 and TRBJ2-7, the complete variable domain reads KAGVTQTPRYLIKTRGQQVTLSCSPISGHRSVSWYQQTPGQGLQFLFEYFSETQRNKGNFPGRFSGRQFSNSRSEMNVSTLELGDSALYLCASSSGTWVLDEQYFGPGTRLTVT.

The chain uses TRBV9 and TRBJ1-1; 9 positions agree with TRBD1. The CDR3 runs 12 residues. Germline loops: CDR1 SGDLS, CDR2 YYNGEE. V lost 7 bases to trimming and J lost 6 bases; unmatched junction nucleotides: 4. The CDR3 loop is CASGQGSPEAFF. DNA for the CDR3: TGTGCCAGCGGACAGGGGAGCCCTGAAGCTTTCTTT.

The chain recombines TRBV6-2 or TRBV6-3 with TRBJ1-1, with 8 nucleotides matching TRBD1. This CDR3 region has 12 residues. After removal of 6 bases from V and 11 bases from J, the junction contained 8 bases not matched to a gene. Per the germline V gene, CDR1 is MNHEY and CDR2 is SVGEGT. In nucleotides, the CDR3 is TGTGCCAGCAGCTCCCAGGGGGCTGTGGCTTTCTTT. The encoded protein is CASSSQGAVAFF.

J is TRBJ1-5 and V is TRBV18, with a possible D match to TRBD1 (5 bases). CDR1 KGHSH and CDR2 LQKENI come from the germline V gene. The V and J ends lost 2 bases and 2 bases respectively, with 7 bases between them. The CDR3 has 14 amino acids. The CDR3 sequence is CASSPAGGNQPQHF. The CDR3 nucleotides read TGTGCCAGCTCACCAGCGGGGGGCAATCAGCCCCAGCATTTT.

The chain uses TRBV19 and TRBJ2-3; the match to TRBD2 covers 8 bases. The CDR3 runs to 15 residues. Looked up from germline, CDR1 is LNHDA and CDR2 is SQIVND (reference sequence). V trimming: 3 bases; J trimming: 5 bases; junction bases outside the gene matches: 7. CDR3 sequence: CASSMGTRARDTQYF. Written as DNA, the CDR3 is TGTGCCAGTAGTATGGGGACTAGGGCAAGAGATACGCAGTATTTT.

J is TRBJ2-7 and V is TRBV5-4, with 8 bases aligning to TRBD1. Germline trimming cut 3 bases from V and 1 base from J; bases unmatched to any gene: 0. Germline assignment: CDR1 SGHNT and CDR2 YYREEE (reference sequence). The CDR3 runs to 13 residues. This CDR3 is CASSWDRSYEQYF. As DNA, the CDR3 is TGTGCCAGCAGCTGGGACAGGTCCTACGAGCAGTACTTC.

The CDR3 here is CASLTGLYSNQPQHF. CDR3 coding DNA: TGTGCCAGTCTGACAGGTCTATATAGCAATCAGCCCCAGCATTTT. The chain combines TRBV19 with TRBJ1-5; TRBD1 is a possible D gene (6 bases). The CDR3 length is 15 residues. V was trimmed by 8 bases and J by 0 bases, leaving 14 bases between them. Per the germline V gene, CDR1 is LNHDA and CDR2 is SQIVND (reference sequence).

The chain couples TRBV2 to TRBJ2-3, with D possibly TRBD1 on 6 matching bases. The CDR3 runs 14 residues. The V and J ends lost 3 bases and 4 bases respectively, with 11 bases between them. Germline V gene sequence: CDR1 SNHLY, CDR2 FYNNEI. The CDR3 DNA sequence: TGTGCCAGCAGTGACCGGACAGCCCCAGATACGCAGTATTTT. It is translated as CASSDRTAPDTQYF.

This sequence joins TRBV9 and TRBJ2-7; D possibly corresponds to TRBD1 (5 bases). The V gene's germline CDR1 is SGDLS and CDR2 YYNGEE. The V end lost 4 bases, the J end lost 0 bases, and 14 bases lay between the germline ends. This CDR3 spans 15 amino acids. CDR3 in amino acids: CASSLGQLSSYEQYF. CDR3 nucleotide sequence: TGTGCCAGCAGCCTCGGACAACTGAGCTCCTACGAGCAGTACTTC.

This chain connects TRBV6-6 to TRBJ1-1; D is unclear. The germline V gene has CDR1 MNHNY and CDR2 SVGAGI (reference sequence). The CDR3 is made up of 12 amino acids. V lost 7 bases and J lost 4, with 10 bases in between. CDR3 sequence (DNA): TGTGCCAGCAAAAACTCTGGCACTGAAGCTTTCTTT. This gives the protein CASKNSGTEAFF.

This chain links TRBV11-3 with TRBJ1-2; D possibly corresponds to TRBD1 (6 bases). This CDR3 has 14 amino acids. Germline-derived CDR1 and CDR2 are SGHNT and YENEEA. Trimming removed 1 base from V and 5 bases from J, with 11 bases in between. CDR3 region: CASSLAGQKYGYTF. CDR3 coding DNA: TGTGCCAGCAGCTTAGCCGGACAGAAATATGGCTACACCTTC.

The chain carries TRBV20-1 and TRBJ1-1, with unresolved D. Germline V gene data show CDR1 as DFQATT and CDR2 as SNEGSKA (reference sequence). V lost 3 bases and J lost 8, with 13 bases in between. The CDR3 is 12 amino acids. The CDR3 sequence is CSASPSGKEAFF. In DNA, the CDR3 is TGCAGTGCTAGTCCTTCGGGGAAGGAAGCTTTCTTT.

This clone showed up many times. This chain links TRBV30 with TRBJ2-7, with a possible D match to TRBD1 (6 bases). Germline CDR1 reads GTSNPN; CDR2 reads SVGIG (reference sequence). Trimming took off 2 bases at V and 9 bases at J, with 11 bases between the two ends. The CDR3 loop spans 11 amino acids. CDR3 in amino acids: CAWSSLQGQYF. The DNA of the CDR3 is TGTGCCTGGAGTTCCTTACAGGGGCAGTACTTC.

The chain's CDR3 is CASSFSAGGWETQYF. The CDR3 DNA sequence: TGTGCCAGCAGTTTCTCCGCGGGGGGGTGGGAGACCCAGTACTTC. This chain uses TRBV28 with TRBJ2-5; 9 bases are a match to TRBD2. CDR1 and CDR2 from the germline V gene are MDHEN and SYDVKM. J was trimmed by 5 bases and V by 3 bases; bases with no gene match: 7. The CDR3 consists of 15 residues.

The V gene is TRBV18, the J gene TRBJ2-7; 8 bases fit TRBD1. Germline V gene lookup returns CDR1 KGHSH and CDR2 LQKENI. Losses at the gene ends were 3 bases for V and 2 bases for J; bases not matched to a gene: 9. There are 16 residues in the CDR3. CDR3 region: CASSPQAGTGPYEQYF. In nucleotides, the CDR3 is TGTGCCAGCTCACCTCAGGCCGGGACAGGACCCTACGAGCAGTACTTC.

The chain combines TRBV30 with TRBJ1-3; possible D gene TRBD1, 6 bases. CDR3 size: 15 residues. Trimming removed 4 bases from V and 2 bases from J, with 15 bases in between. Germline V gene sequence: CDR1 GTSNPN, CDR2 SVGIG (reference sequence). CDR3 sequence: CAWNDQGQPGNTIYF. The DNA of the CDR3 is TGTGCCTGGAATGACCAGGGGCAGCCTGGAAACACCATATATTTT.

V and J are TRBV9 and TRBJ2-7; D gene unclear. V lost 2 bases and J 1 base, leaving 10 bases between the germline ends. Germline CDR1 reads SGDLS; CDR2 reads YYNGEE. The CDR3 contains 14 residues. As DNA, the CDR3 is TGTGCCAGCAGCGTCAGGCCTGGTTCCTACGAGCAGTACTTC. This gives the protein CASSVRPGSYEQYF. Full variable domain (missing parts from reference TRBV9 and TRBJ2-7): DSGVTQTPKHLITATGQRVTLRCSPRSGDLSVYWYQQSLDQGLQFLIQYYNGEERAKGNILERFSAQQFPDLHSELNLSSLELGDSALYFCASSVRPGSYEQYFGPGTRLTVT.

The sample holds a few counts of this clone. J is TRBJ1-5 and V is TRBV6-5; TRBD1 might be the D (6 bases). Per the germline V gene, CDR1 is MNHEY and CDR2 is SVGAGI. V was clipped by 5 bases and J by 3 bases, with 11 bases between them. The CDR3 contains 14 residues. The CDR3 coding sequence is TGTGCCAGCAGTCCGGGGACACACAATCAGCCCCAGCATTTT. Protein sequence: CASSPGTHNQPQHF.

The rearrangement links TRBV27 to TRBJ2-7, with 8 bases that match TRBD1. Germline V gives CDR1 MNHEY, CDR2 SMNVEV (reference sequence). The CDR3 runs 16 residues. V lost 5 bases, J lost 7 bases, and 16 bases stayed unmatched. The CDR3 DNA reads TGTGCCAGCAGTCCCAGTGTACAGGGGGTCCTCTGGGAGCAGTACTTC. Translated, it gives CASSPSVQGVLWEQYF.

The chain uses TRBV28 and TRBJ2-2; no firm D call. The CDR3 has 13 amino acids. CDR1 MDHEN and CDR2 SYDVKM come from the germline V gene. Trimming shortened V by 5 bases and J by 2 bases, and 6 bases separated the two germline ends. Here the CDR3 DNA reads TGTGCCAGCAGTGGGCCCAACACCGGGGAGCTGTTTTTT. This translates into CASSGPNTGELFF.

The chain employs TRBV19 and TRBJ2-3; weak D call: TRBD2 (7 bases). Looked up from germline, CDR1 is LNHDA and CDR2 is SQIVND (reference sequence). The CDR3 is 16 residues long. The V end was cut by 6 bases, the J end by 0 bases, with 16 bases between. Here the CDR3 reads CASSMDGGRSTDTQYF. CDR3 DNA: TGTGCCAGTAGCATGGACGGGGGGCGTAGCACAGATACGCAGTATTTT. Looking up the rest from reference TRBV19 and TRBJ2-3 gives the full variable domain: DGGITQSPKYLFRKEGQNVTLSCEQNLNHDAMYWYRQDPGQGLRLIYYSQIVNDFQKGDIAEGYSVSREKKESFPLTVTSAQKNPTAFYLCASSMDGGRSTDTQYFGPGTRLTVL.

The V and J genes are TRBV5-6 and TRBJ1-5; D might be TRBD1 (5 bases). The V end was cut by 4 bases, the J end by 4 bases, with 6 bases between. This CDR3 contains 12 residues. The germline gives CDR1 SGHDT, CDR2 YYEEEE. CDR3 sequence: CASSGGNQPQHF. The CDR3 DNA reads TGTGCCAGCAGCGGGGGGAATCAGCCCCAGCATTTT.

This clone came up once. The chain combines TRBV19 with TRBJ1-6; 12 positions agree with TRBD1. Germline V CDR1 and CDR2: LNHDA, SQIVND (reference sequence). This CDR3 spans 15 amino acids. The J segment lost 10 bases and the V segment lost 6 bases, leaving 7 bases of the junction unmatched. CDR3 coding DNA: TGTGCCAGTAGCCCCCAGGGGACAGGGGGCTCACCCCTCCACTTT. It encodes CASSPQGTGGSPLHF.